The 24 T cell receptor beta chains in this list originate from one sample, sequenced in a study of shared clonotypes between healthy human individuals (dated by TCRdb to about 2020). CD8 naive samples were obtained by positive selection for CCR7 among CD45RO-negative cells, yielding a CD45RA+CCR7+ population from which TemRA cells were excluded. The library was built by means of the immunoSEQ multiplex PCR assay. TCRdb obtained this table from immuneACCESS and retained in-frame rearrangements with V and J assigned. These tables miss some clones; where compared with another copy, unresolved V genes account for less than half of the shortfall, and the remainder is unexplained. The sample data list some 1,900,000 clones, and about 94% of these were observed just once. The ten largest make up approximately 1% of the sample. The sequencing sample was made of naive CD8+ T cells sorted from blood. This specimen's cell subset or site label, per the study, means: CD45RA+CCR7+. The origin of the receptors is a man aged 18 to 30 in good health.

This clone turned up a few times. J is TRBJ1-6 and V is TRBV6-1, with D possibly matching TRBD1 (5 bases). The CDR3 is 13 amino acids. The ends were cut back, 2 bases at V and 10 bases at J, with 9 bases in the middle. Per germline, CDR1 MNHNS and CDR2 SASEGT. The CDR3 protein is CASSETGGSPLHF. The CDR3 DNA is TGTGCCAGCAGTGAAACAGGAGGATCACCCCTCCACTTT.

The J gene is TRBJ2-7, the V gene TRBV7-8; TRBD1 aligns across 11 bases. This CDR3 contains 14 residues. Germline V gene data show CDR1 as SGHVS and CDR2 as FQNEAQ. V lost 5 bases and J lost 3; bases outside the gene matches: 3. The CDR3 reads CASSDGTGGYEQYF. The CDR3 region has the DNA TGTGCCAGCAGCGATGGGACAGGGGGCTACGAGCAGTACTTC.

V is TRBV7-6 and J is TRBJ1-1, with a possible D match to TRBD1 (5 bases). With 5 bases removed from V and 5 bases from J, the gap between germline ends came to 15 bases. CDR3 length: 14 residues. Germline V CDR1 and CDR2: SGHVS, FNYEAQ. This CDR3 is CASSDPGLGTEAFF. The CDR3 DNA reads TGTGCCAGCAGCGACCCAGGGTTGGGAACTGAAGCTTTCTTT.

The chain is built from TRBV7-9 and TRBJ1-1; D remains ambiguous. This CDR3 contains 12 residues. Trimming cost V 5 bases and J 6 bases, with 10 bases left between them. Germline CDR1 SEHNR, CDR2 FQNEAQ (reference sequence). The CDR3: CASSVTGPEAFF. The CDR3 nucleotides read TGTGCCAGCAGCGTGACCGGACCTGAAGCTTTCTTT.

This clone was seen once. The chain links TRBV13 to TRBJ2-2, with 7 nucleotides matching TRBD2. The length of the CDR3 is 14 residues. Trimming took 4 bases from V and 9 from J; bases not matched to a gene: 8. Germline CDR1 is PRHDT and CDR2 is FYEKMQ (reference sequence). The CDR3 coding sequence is TGTGCCAGCAGCTCCATGGGAGGGACCAGGGAGCTGTTTTTT. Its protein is CASSSMGGTRELFF.

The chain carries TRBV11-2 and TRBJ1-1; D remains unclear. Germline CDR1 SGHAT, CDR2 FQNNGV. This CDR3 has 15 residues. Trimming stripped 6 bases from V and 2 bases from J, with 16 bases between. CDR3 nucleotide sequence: TGTGCCAGCAGTCATTCCCTGGGGTTAAACACTGAAGCTTTCTTT. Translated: CASSHSLGLNTEAFF.

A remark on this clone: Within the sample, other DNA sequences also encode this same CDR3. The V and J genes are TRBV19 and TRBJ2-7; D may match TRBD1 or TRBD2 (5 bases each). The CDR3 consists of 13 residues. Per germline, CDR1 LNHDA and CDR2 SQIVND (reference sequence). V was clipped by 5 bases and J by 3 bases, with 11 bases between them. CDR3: CASSAGTNYEQYF. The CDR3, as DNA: TGTGCCAGTAGTGCCGGGACGAACTACGAGCAGTACTTC.

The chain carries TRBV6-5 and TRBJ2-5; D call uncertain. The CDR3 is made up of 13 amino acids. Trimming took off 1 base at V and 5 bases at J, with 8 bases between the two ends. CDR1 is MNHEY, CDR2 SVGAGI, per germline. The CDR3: CASSYFAAETQYF. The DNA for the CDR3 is TGTGCCAGCAGTTACTTCGCGGCGGAGACCCAGTACTTC.

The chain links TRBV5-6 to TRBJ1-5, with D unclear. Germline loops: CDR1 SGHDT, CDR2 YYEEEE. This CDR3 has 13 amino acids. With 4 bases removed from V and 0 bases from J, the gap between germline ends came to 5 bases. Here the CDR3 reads CASSRSSNQPQHF. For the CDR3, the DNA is TGTGCCAGCAGCAGGAGTAGCAATCAGCCCCAGCATTTT. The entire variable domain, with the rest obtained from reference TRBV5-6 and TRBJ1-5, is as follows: DAGVTQSPTHLIKTRGQQVTLRCSPKSGHDTVSWYQQALGQGPQFIFQYYEEEERQRGNFPDRFSGHQFPNYSSELNVNALLLGDSALYLCASSRSSNQPQHFGDGTRLSIL.

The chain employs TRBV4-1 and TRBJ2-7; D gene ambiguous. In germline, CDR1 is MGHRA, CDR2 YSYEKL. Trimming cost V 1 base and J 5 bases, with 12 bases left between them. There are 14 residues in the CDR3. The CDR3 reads CASSQVSLVDEQYF. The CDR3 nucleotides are TGCGCCAGCAGCCAAGTCTCTCTAGTTGACGAGCAGTACTTC.

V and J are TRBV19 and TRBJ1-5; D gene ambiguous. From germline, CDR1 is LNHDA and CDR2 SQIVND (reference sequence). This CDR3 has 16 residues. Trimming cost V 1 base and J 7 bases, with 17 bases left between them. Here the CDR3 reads CASSIGTIVSGQPQHF. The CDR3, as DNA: TGTGCCAGTAGTATAGGCACGATTGTGTCGGGACAGCCCCAGCATTTT.

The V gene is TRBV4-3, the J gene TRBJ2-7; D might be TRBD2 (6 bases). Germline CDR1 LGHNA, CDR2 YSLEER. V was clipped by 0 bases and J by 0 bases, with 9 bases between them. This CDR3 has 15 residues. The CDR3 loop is CASSQDWRDSYEQYF. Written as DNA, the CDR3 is TGCGCCAGCAGCCAAGATTGGCGGGACTCCTACGAGCAGTACTTC.

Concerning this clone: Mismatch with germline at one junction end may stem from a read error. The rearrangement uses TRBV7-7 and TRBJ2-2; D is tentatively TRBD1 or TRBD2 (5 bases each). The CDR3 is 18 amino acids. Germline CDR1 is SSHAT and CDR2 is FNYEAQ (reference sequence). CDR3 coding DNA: TGTGCTAGCAGCTTAGGTTTTTCGGGGACCGACTACACCGGGGAGCTGTTTTTT. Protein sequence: CASSLGFSGTDYTGELFF. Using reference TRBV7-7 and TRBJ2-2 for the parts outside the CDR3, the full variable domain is GAGVSQSPRYKVTKRGQDVTLRCDPISSHATLYWYQQALGQGPEFLTYFNYEAQPDKSGLPSDRFSAERPEGSISTLTIQRTEQRDSAMYRCASSLGFSGTDYTGELFFGEGSRLTVL.

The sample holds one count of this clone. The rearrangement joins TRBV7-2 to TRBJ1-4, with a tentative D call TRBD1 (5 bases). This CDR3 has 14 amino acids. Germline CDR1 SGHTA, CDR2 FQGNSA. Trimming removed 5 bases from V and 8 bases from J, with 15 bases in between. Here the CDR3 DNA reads TGTGCCAGCAGCCCTGGGACGGAGTTCGAAAAACTGTTTTTT. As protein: CASSPGTEFEKLFF.

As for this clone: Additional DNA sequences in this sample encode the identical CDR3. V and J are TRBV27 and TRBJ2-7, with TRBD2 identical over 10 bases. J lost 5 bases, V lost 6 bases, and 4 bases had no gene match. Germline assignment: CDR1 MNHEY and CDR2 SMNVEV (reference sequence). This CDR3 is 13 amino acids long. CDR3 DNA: TGTGCCAGCAGCCTAGCGGGAGTCGACGAGCAGTACTTC. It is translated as CASSLAGVDEQYF.

CDR3: CASSSPSSTSGRETQYF. The DNA for the CDR3 is TGTGCCAGCAGCTCGCCATCCTCGACTAGCGGGAGGGAGACCCAGTACTTC. J is TRBJ2-5 and V is TRBV7-9; 13 bases map to TRBD2. The CDR3 extends over 17 amino acids. Germline CDR1 is SEHNR and CDR2 is FQNEAQ (reference sequence). After removal of 4 bases from V and 5 bases from J, the junction contained 10 bases not matched to a gene.

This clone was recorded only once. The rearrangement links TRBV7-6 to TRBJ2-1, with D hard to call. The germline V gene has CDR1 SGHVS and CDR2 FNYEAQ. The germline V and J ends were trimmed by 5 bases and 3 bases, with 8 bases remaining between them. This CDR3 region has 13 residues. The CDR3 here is CASSTGYYNEQFF. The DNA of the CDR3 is TGTGCCAGCAGCACTGGATACTACAATGAGCAGTTCTTC.

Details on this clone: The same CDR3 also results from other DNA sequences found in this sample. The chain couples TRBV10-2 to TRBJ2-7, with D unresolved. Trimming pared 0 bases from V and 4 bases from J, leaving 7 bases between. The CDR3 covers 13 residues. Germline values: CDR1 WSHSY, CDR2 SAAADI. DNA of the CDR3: TGCGCCAGCAGTGAGTCTAGCCCGTACGAGCAGTACTTC. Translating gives CASSESSPYEQYF.

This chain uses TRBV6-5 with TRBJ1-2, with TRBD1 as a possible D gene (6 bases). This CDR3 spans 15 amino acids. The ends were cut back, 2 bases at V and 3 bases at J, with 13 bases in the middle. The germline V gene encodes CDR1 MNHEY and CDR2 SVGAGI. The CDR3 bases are TGTGCCAGCAGTTACGCGGGGGGCGCGGACTATGGCTACACCTTC. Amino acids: CASSYAGGADYGYTF.

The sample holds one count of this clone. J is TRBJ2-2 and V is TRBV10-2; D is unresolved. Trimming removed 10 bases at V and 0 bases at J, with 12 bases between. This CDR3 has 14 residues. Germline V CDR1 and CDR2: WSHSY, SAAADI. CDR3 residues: CAISETANTGELFF. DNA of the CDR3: TGCGCCATCAGCGAGACTGCGAACACCGGGGAGCTGTTTTTT.

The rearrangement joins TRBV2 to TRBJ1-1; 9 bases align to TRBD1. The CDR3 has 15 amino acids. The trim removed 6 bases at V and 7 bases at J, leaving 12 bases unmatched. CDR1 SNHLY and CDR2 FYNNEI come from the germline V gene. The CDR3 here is CASSHPGTGNVEAFF. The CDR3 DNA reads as TGTGCCAGCAGCCACCCTGGGACAGGGAACGTTGAAGCTTTCTTT. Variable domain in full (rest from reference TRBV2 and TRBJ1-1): EPEVTQTPSHQVTQMGQEVILRCVPISNHLYFYWYRQILGQKVEFLVSFYNNEISEKSEIFDDQFSVERPDGSNFTLKIRSTKLEDSAMYFCASSHPGTGNVEAFFGQGTRLTVV.

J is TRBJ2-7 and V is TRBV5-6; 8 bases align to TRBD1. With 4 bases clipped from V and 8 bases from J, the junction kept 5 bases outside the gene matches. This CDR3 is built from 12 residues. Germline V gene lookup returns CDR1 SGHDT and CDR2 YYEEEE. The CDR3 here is CASSLDRVQQYF. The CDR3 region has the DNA TGTGCCAGCAGCCTGGACAGGGTGCAGCAGTACTTC. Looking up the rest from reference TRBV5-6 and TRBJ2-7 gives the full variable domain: DAGVTQSPTHLIKTRGQQVTLRCSPKSGHDTVSWYQQALGQGPQFIFQYYEEEERQRGNFPDRFSGHQFPNYSSELNVNALLLGDSALYLCASSLDRVQQYFGPGTRLTVT.

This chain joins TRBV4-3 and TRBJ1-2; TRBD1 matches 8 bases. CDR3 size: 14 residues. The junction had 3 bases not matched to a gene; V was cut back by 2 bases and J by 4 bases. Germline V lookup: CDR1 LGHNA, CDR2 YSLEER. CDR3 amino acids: CASSQYTGGYGYTF. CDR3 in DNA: TGCGCCAGCAGCCAATATACAGGGGGCTATGGCTACACCTTC.

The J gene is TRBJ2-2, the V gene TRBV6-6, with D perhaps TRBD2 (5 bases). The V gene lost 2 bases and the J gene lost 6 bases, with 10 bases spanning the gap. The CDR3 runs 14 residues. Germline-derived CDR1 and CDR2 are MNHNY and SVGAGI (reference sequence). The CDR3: CASSYVQRSGELFF. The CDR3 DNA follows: TGTGCCAGCAGTTACGTACAGCGGTCCGGGGAGCTGTTTTTT.